This T cell receptor (beta chain) was identified during a study of OX40 agonist ivuxolimab in advanced cancers. Across the study: Administration of intravenous ivuxolimab to patients occurred every 2 weeks at 0.01 to 10 mg/kg. Three patients responded partially, comprising one with hepatocellular carcinoma and two with cutaneous melanoma.

Sequenced by immunoSEQ multiplex PCR; TCRdb stores in-frame clones only, minus some. The table lists approximately 35,000 clones, approximately 89% of them singletons. Samples were taken at baseline and on day 1 of cycles 4 and 7. Trimming removed 4 bases from V and 0 bases from J, with 13 bases in between. The germline V gene encodes CDR1 MNHEY and CDR2 SMNVEV (reference sequence). This CDR3 comprises 16 residues. The chain recombines TRBV27 with TRBJ2-1; D not resolved. This specimen consisted of CD4+ or CD8+ T cells sorted from blood, obtained in a trial of the OX40 agonist ivuxolimab. This TCR was sampled from an adult with an advanced solid tumor such as melanoma, head and neck, liver or kidney cancer. The CDR3 here is CASSSSTIPSYNEQFF. For the CDR3, the DNA is TGTGCCAGCAGTTCCTCGACAATACCCTCCTACAATGAGCAGTTCTTC.